This T cell receptor beta chain came from a study of T cell responses to AZD1222 COVID-19 vaccine. Assay used: immunoSEQ multiplex PCR; TCRdb lists only in-frame clones, some missing. The profile shows tens of thousands of clones, approximately 86% of them singletons. The CDR3 contains 17 residues. Trimming stripped 1 base from V and 1 base from J, with 11 bases between. The germline CDR1 and CDR2 sequences are LGHDT and YNNKEL (reference sequence). This clone occurred a few times. Antigen specificity is unknown. Study findings and constraints: Variant regions that are unmutated are reportedly the target of nearly half of spike-specific TCRs. The breadth and depth of Spike-specific TCRs increased once two AZD1222 doses had been given.

The input for sequencing was peripheral blood, taken on day 0 of AZD1222 vaccination. The origin of this receptor is an adult in good health. The rearrangement links TRBV3-1 (or the pseudogene TRBV3-2) to TRBJ2-6, with D possibly being TRBD1 or TRBD2 (5 bases each). The CDR3: CASSQGLGASGANVLTF. Written as DNA, the CDR3 is TGTGCCAGCAGCCAAGGTCTCGGGGCGTCTGGGGCCAACGTCCTGACTTTC.